This TCR beta chain was captured in a study of T cell responses to AZD1222 COVID-19 vaccine. With regard to this clone: Its antigen is as yet unknown.

The table came from immunoSEQ multiplex PCR; TCRdb's copy has only in-frame clones and leaves some out. This table has 100,000 to 140,000 clones, roughly nine tenths appearing once. The CDR3 totals 14 residues. Trimming took 0 bases from V and 1 from J, leaving 7 bases between them. CDR1 and CDR2 from the germline V gene are MNHEY and SVGEGT. General study points: Variant regions that are unmutated are reportedly the target of nearly half of spike-specific TCRs. The repertoires were collected only after the peak T cell response. Only a handful of AZD1222 recipients were seropositive at baseline.

The J gene is TRBJ2-7, the V gene TRBV6-2 or TRBV6-3; D gene ambiguous. The sequence was obtained from an adult who received the AZD1222 COVID-19 vaccine. The sample here was peripheral blood, taken 28 days after the second AZD1222 dose. This CDR3 is CASSYSPGSYEQYF. CDR3 nucleotides: TGTGCCAGCAGTTACTCCCCAGGATCCTACGAGCAGTACTTC.